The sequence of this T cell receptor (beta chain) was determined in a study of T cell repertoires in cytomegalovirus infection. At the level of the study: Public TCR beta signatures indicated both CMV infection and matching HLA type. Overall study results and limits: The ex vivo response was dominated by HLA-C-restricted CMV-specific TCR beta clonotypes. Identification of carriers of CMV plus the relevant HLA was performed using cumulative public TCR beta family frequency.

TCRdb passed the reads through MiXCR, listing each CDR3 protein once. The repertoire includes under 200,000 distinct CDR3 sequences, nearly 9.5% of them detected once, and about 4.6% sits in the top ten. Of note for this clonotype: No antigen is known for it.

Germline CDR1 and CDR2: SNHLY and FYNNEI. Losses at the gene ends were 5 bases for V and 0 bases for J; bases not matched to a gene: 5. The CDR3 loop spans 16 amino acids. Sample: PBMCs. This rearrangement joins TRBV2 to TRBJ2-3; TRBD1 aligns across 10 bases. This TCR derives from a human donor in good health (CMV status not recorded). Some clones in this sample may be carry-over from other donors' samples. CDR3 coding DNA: TGTGCCAGCAGTCCGACAGGGGGCCTTAGCACAGATACGCAGTATTTT. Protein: CASSPTGGLSTDTQYF.